This T cell receptor beta chain was observed in a study of shared T cell receptors in the human thymus. TCRdb's table, derived via immunoSEQ multiplex PCR, lists solely in-frame clones and lacks some. The sample comprises hundreds of thousands of clones, roughly 90% of which are singletons, and around 0.01% rests with the top ten. V gave up 1 base and J gave up 3 bases, with 4 bases separating them. Germline V CDR1 and CDR2: SGHVS, FQNEAQ. CDR3 size: 12 residues. These data were also filed under a second study, of human thymus T cells. That study adds: The source of the thymus tissue was resections taken during corrective heart surgery. What appeared biased in thymic and blood repertoires was the usage of V and J genes. A high degree of thymic repertoire overlap among unrelated individuals was reported in related research.

The chain is built from TRBV7-8 and TRBJ2-7; D remains ambiguous. The material sequenced was thymocytes. The sequence derives from a boy in the first two years of life with a congenital heart defect. The CDR3 coding sequence is TGTGCCAGCAGCTTAGGCTACTACGAGCAGTACTTC. Its protein product is CASSLGYYEQYF. The full variable domain, its missing parts supplied by reference TRBV7-8 and TRBJ2-7, is GAGVSQSPRYKVAKRGQDVALRCDPISGHVSLFWYQQALGQGPEFLTYFQNEAQLDKSGLPSDRFFAERPEGSVSTLKIQRTQQEDSAVYLCASSLGYYEQYFGPGTRLTVT.